The sequence of this T cell receptor beta chain was determined in a study of T-cell reconstitution after alpha-beta-depleted transplantation in children (dated by TCRdb to about 2016). In the study overall: The study quantitatively tracked T-cell immune reconstitution after TCRalphabeta/CD19-depleted allogeneic hematopoietic cell transplantation in children using TCR repertoire profiling.

Library construction relied on PCR. The sequencer listed for this sample is Illumina HiSeq 2500. Molecular barcoding was employed in the preparation of TCR libraries, with unique molecular identifiers being used to normalize TCRbeta repertoire quantification. The public reads were reprocessed in TCRdb via fastp at Q25 and MiXCR, keeping in-frame beta chains. Rows matching on CDR3 protein sequence are summarized as one entry with the most common DNA and genes. The sample contains 170,000 or so distinct CDR3 sequences, 6.5% to 7.5% of them found a single time. The ten largest clones capture 3% of the sample. V is pared back by 4 bases and J by 1 base, with 11 bases lying between the germline termini. Its CDR3 holds 14 amino acids, cysteine through phenylalanine. Only CDR3 DNA is held: 42 bases, read in frame from base 1. From the germline V gene, CDR1 is SGHRS and CDR2 is YFSETQ. This clonotype was picked up many times. The specificity of this receptor is unknown. Base qualities are not at hand, and no much larger clone is one base apart.

The receptor chain draws on TRBV5-1 and TRBJ1-1; the D gene cannot be named for sure. The sequence came from a human donor who donated a stem cell graft to a child with Wiskott-Aldrich syndrome. Material: PBMCs from the stem cell graft donor, obtained from the stem cell graft. The nucleotide sequence is TGCGCCAGCAGCCGAGGGCGGGCGAACACTGAAGCTTTCTTT. Its protein product is CASSRGRANTEAFF.